Below, one T cell receptor beta chain is given with its context. This clonotype came up many times. Its antigen target is currently unknown. Base qualities are not at hand, and no much larger clone is one base apart. The time point label on this specimen signifies: newly diagnosed GD, antithyroid drugs for less than 3 months. For both TCR sequencing and RNA sequencing, RNA was extracted from PBMCs in TRIzol. The diagnosis of Graves' disease was made according to American Thyroid Association guidelines. Patients were recruited from an endocrinology department in Xi'an, China. Each patient gave approximately 10 milliliters of peripheral blood, collected in an EDTA anticoagulant tube. PBMCs were isolated by Ficoll Paque Plus density gradient separation without further T cell sorting. RNA quality was checked with an Agilent 2100 Bioanalyzer and agarose gel, and concentration with a NanoDrop 2000. The record originates from a study of regulatory T cells in long-lasting Graves disease (dated by TCRdb to about 2021). In terms of the full investigation: In the newly diagnosed Graves' disease group, patients had been taking antithyroid drugs for less than 3 months. TCR sequencing covered some 13 persistent and approximately 20 newly diagnosed Graves' disease patients, around 33 samples in total. The study was registered as a clinical trial and conducted in China. Peripheral blood TCR sequencing and RNA sequencing compared persistent Graves' disease patients with newly diagnosed Graves' disease patients. On the study overall, not on this receptor specifically: Compared with newly diagnosed patients, patients with persistent Graves' disease had lower TCR Shannon entropy and fewer highly expanded clones, which suggests clonal expansion. The authors acknowledged the small sample size as a limitation that may reduce accuracy. Sequencing and analysis were restricted to the TCR beta chain. Preferential use of TRBV28, TRBJ1-2 and TRBJ2-5 was observed in persistent disease, whereas TRBV20-1 and TRBJ2-1 were favored in newly diagnosed disease. Persistent patients shared more public clonotypes among themselves (roughly 2,700) than newly diagnosed patients did (roughly 920). Because the primary lesion, thyroid tissue, could not be accessed, the study looked at peripheral blood alone.

The method was multiplex PCR. Sequencing relied on an Illumina HiSeq 4000. CDR3 regions were amplified by Arm-PCR with iRepertoire HTBI primers to construct TCR beta libraries. Gel purification was performed on PCR products prior to sequencing. As for the authors' bioinformatics: Gene usage analysis of CDR3 amino acid clonotypes used the 55 to 65 TRBV and 11 to 15 TRBJ segments found across samples. COPE and FqMerger were used to merge filtered high-quality paired reads into contigs. BLAST was used to align contigs to the IMGT TRBV, TRBD and TRBJ reference genes, and CDR3 was defined following IMGT. Highly expanded clones were defined as clonotypes with a frequency above 0.1%. Shannon entropy served as the measure of repertoire diversity, while the Gini coefficient captured V-J evenness. A clonotype found in more than one individual was treated as public. TCRdb cleaned the public reads at Q25 with fastp, built clones with MiXCR and kept in-frame beta chains. Every entry covers one CDR3 protein and lists the most common genes and DNA from its rows. The V and J calls and clone size come from TCRdb's table, not from the authors' own analysis. Recorded for this sample are fewer than 550,000 distinct CDR3 sequences; roughly 16% of them occurred a single time. The ten largest account for 25% of the sample.

The V and J ends are trimmed by 3 bases and 7 bases, leaving 9 bases between them. The germline V gene (reference sequence) gives CDR1 as GTSNPN and CDR2 as SVGIG. Counted from cysteine to phenylalanine, this CDR3 has 11 amino acids. Just the 33-base CDR3 DNA is kept, in frame starting at base 1. These same data were also listed under a study on T cells in Graves' hyperthyroidism and ophthalmopathy. The second study's authors report: A patient counted as having stable Graves' hyperthyroidism if no progression to ophthalmopathy occurred over 18 months of follow-up. Hyperthyroidism patients were newly diagnosed, had a disease duration of under 2 months, and were aged 18 to 65 years. Patients with uncontrolled infections, other autoimmune diseases, pregnancy or lactation were excluded. Diagnoses were based on clinical symptoms, serum thyroxine and TRAb, thyroid ultrasound and orbital computed tomography. For the first round of RT-PCR on the TCR CDR3, the HTBI primer set was used together with the Qiagen OneStep RT-PCR kit. Most expanded thyroid clonotypes (frequency above 0.001) were also detected in blood, a finding suggesting that blood repertoires may reflect thyroid immune responses. A 13 V-J signature model separated ophthalmopathy from stable hyperthyroidism, with approximately 87% sensitivity and about 81% specificity in cross-validation and 80%/75% in testing. In validation, the model predicted progression to ophthalmopathy a median of 6.5 months before onset, with about 67% sensitivity and roughly 77% specificity. To identify distinguishing TCR V-J signatures, a discovery cohort of 90 to 100 patients was used, comprising under 45 with Graves' ophthalmopathy and 57 with stable Graves' hyperthyroidism. Prospective prediction of ophthalmopathy was tested in an independent validation cohort consisting of fewer than 20 hyperthyroidism patients and some 15 patients who later progressed to ophthalmopathy. The roughly 100 discovery patients were randomly divided into training and test sets at a 7:3 ratio. The study also compared thyroid tissue and blood T-cell repertoires from about six Graves' hyperthyroidism patients. After blood sampling, hyperthyroidism patients were treated with methimazole at a starting dose of 30 mg daily, and ophthalmopathy patients were treated with high-dose intravenous methylprednisolone. A second multiplex PCR round built the libraries, followed by size selection and purification. The libraries were sequenced on an Illumina HiSeq2000 using paired-end 100 bp reads. Raw data were processed with SOAPnuke, discarding reads with adapters, uncalled bases, mean Phred below 15, or no exact constant-primer or identifier match. COPE v1.2.5 was used to merge high-quality paired reads, and clonotypes were defined as unique nucleotide sequences. Clonotypes were aligned to IMGT TRBV, TRBD and TRBJ reference segments using MiTCR v1.1. The analysis was restricted to V-J combinations with a frequency above 0.0001, which together covered around 99% of the repertoires. A TCS score was defined as the ratio between F50 (clonal expansion) and ExV (chaos), using BLOSUM62-based TCRdist between CDR3 peptides within each V-J. Welch's t-statistics and random forest reduced around 520 V-J features to roughly 13, which were used in a naive Bayes classifier (R e1071). Sample size was not statistically predetermined, and investigators were not blinded to group allocation. TCR Vbeta CDR3 sequencing of roughly 140 peripheral blood samples (roughly 43 ophthalmopathy, 75 hyperthyroidism and roughly 17 progressor patients) is reported in the paper.

This specimen consisted of peripheral blood mononuclear cells (PBMCs), obtained at new diagnosis, from a patient treated with antithyroid drugs. Recombination connected TRBV30 to TRBJ1-2; the D gene cannot be named for sure. The source is a woman aged 40 to 65 with Graves disease. Donor details come from another sample of the same person, matched by shared clones. The CDR3 protein: CAWRGRAGYTF. The base sequence is TGTGCCTGGAGGGGGAGGGCTGGCTACACCTTC.